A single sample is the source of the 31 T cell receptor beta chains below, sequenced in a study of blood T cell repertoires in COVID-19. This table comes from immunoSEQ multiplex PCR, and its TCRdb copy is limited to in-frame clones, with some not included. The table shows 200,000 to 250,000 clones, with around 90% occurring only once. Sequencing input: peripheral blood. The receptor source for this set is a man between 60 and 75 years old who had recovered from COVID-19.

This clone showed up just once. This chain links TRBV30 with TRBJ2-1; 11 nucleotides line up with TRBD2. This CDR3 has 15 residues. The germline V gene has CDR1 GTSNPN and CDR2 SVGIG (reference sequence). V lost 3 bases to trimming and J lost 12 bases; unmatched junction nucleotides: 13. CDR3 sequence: CAWRGEGLAAWVQFF. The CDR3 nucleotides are TGTGCCTGGAGAGGGGAGGGACTAGCGGCGTGGGTGCAGTTCTTC.

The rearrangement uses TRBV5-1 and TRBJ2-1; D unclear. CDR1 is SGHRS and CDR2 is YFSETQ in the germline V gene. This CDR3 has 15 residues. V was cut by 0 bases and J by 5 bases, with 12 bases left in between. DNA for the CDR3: TGCGCCAGCAGCTTGGTTGCCAGTCGGGACAATGAGCAGTTCTTC. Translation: CASSLVASRDNEQFF.

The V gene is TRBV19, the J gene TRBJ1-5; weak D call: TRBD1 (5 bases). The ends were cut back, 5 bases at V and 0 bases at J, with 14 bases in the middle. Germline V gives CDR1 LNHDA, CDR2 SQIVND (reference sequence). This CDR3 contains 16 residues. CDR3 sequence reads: CASSGPGSYSNQPQHF. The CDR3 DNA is TGTGCCAGTAGTGGACCAGGGTCGTATAGCAATCAGCCCCAGCATTTT.

CDR3 sequence reads: CASSQPSGSTDTQYF. In DNA form, the CDR3 reads TGTGCCAGCAGCCAACCCTCGGGGAGCACAGATACGCAGTATTTT. The genes are TRBV3-1 (or the pseudogene TRBV3-2) and TRBJ2-3, with D perhaps matching TRBD2 (5 bases). The CDR3 covers 15 residues. Looked up from germline, CDR1 is LGHDT and CDR2 is YNNKEL (reference sequence). Deletions cut 2 bases from V and 0 bases from J, with 9 bases between.

The CDR3 DNA follows: TGTGCCAGCAGCTCCGAACAGGGGTTTGCGGCTTTCTTT. Its protein is CASSSEQGFAAFF. The rearrangement joins TRBV7-3 to TRBJ1-1; 7 nucleotides align to TRBD1. Germline trimming cut 4 bases from V and 11 bases from J; bases unmatched to any gene: 10. The CDR3 covers 13 residues. Germline assignment: CDR1 SGHTA and CDR2 FQGTGA.

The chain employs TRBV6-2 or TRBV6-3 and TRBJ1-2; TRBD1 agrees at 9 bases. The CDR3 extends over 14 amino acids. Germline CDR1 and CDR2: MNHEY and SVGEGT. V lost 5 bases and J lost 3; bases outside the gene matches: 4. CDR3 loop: CASSTGGADYGYTF. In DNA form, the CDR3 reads TGTGCCAGCAGTACAGGGGGCGCCGACTATGGCTACACCTTC.

The chain's CDR3 is CASSYEMSGGPAGTQYF. DNA of the CDR3: TGTGCCAGCAGCTACGAAATGAGCGGGGGCCCCGCGGGGACCCAGTACTTC. The J gene is TRBJ2-5, the V gene TRBV11-2; 8 nucleotides align to TRBD2. The CDR3 runs to 17 residues. V lost 4 bases, J lost 7 bases, and 17 bases stayed unmatched. Germline lookup yields CDR1 SGHAT and CDR2 FQNNGV.

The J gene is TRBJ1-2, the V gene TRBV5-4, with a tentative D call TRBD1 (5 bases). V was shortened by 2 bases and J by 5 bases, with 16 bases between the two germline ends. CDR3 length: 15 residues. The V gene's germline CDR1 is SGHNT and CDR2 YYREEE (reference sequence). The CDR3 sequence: CASSFPRATSYGYTF. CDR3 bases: TGTGCCAGCAGCTTTCCCAGGGCCACAAGTTATGGCTACACCTTC.

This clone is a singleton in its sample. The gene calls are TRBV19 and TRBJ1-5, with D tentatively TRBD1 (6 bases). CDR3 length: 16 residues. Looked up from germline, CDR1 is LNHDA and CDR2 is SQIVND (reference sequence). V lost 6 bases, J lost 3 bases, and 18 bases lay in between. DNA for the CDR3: TGTGCCAGTAGACTCGACGCTTCAGGGGACAATCAGCCCCAGCATTTT. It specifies CASRLDASGDNQPQHF. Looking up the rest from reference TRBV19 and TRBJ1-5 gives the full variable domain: DGGITQSPKYLFRKEGQNVTLSCEQNLNHDAMYWYRQDPGQGLRLIYYSQIVNDFQKGDIAEGYSVSREKKESFPLTVTSAQKNPTAFYLCASRLDASGDNQPQHFGDGTRLSIL.

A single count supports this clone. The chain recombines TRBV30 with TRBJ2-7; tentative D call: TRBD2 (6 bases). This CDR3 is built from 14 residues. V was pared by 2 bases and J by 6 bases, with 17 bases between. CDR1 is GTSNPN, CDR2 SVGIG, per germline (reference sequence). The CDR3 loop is CAWSRDFYSPEQYF. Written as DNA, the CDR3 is TGTGCCTGGAGTCGGGACTTCTATTCACCCGAGCAGTACTTC.

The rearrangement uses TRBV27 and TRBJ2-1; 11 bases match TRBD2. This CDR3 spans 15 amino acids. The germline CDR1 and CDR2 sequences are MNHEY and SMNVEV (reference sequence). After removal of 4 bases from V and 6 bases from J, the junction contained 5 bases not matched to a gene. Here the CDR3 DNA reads TGTGCCAGCAGTTCTCGACTAGCGGGACCCAATGAGCAGTTCTTC. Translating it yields CASSSRLAGPNEQFF.

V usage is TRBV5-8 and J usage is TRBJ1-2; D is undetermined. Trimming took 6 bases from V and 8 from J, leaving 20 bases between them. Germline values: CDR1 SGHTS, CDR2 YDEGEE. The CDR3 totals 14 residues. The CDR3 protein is CASTSGIYGSGYTF. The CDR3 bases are TGTGCCAGCACCTCCGGGATATACGGATCCGGCTACACCTTC.

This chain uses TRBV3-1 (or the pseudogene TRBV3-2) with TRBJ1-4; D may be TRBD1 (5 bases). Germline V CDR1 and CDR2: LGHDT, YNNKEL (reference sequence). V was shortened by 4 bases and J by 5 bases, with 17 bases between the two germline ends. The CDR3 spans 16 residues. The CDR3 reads CASSLHPDNGNEKLFF. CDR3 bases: TGTGCCAGCAGCCTACACCCGGACAATGGGAATGAAAAACTGTTTTTT.

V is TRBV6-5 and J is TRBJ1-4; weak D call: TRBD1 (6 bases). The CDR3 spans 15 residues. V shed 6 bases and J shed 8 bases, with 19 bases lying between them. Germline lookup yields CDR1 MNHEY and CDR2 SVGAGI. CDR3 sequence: CASSHRGGGREKLFF. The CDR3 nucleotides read TGTGCCAGCAGCCACAGAGGGGGGGGTAGAGAAAAACTGTTTTTT.

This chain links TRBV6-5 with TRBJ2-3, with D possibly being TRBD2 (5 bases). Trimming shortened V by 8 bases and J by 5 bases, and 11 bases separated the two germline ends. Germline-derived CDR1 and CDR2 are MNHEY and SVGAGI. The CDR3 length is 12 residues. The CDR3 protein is CASGSRGDTQYF. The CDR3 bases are TGTGCCAGCGGGAGTCGGGGAGATACGCAGTATTTT.

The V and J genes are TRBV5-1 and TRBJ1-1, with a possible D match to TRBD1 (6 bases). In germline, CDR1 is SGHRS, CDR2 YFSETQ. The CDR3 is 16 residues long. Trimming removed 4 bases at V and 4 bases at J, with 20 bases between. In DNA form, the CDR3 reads TGCGCCAGCAGCCCGGACGGACAGACGACGGGCACTGAAGCTTTCTTT. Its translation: CASSPDGQTTGTEAFF.

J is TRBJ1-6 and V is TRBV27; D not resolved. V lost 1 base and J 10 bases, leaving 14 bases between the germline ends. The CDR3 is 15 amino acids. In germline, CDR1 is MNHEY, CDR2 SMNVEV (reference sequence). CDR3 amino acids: CASSLFPGVRSPLHF. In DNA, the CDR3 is TGTGCCAGCAGTTTATTTCCCGGGGTAAGGTCACCCCTCCACTTT.

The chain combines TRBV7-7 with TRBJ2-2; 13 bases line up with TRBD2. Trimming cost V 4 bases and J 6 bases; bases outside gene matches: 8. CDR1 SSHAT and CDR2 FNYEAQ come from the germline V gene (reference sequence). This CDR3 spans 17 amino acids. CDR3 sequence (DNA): TGTGCCAGCAGCTCGGCACTAGCGGGGGGGCTTGCCGGGGAGCTGTTTTTT. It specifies CASSSALAGGLAGELFF.

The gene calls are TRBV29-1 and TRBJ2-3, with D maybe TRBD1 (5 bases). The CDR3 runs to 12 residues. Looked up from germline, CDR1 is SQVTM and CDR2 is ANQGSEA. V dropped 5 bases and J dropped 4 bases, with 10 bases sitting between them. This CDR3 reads CSVSTGADTQYF. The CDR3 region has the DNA TGCAGCGTTAGTACAGGCGCAGATACGCAGTATTTT.

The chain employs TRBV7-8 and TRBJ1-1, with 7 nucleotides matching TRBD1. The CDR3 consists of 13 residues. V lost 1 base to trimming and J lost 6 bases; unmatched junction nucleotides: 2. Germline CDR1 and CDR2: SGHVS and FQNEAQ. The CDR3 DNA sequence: TGTGCCAGCAGCTTAGAACAGGGGTCTGAAGCTTTCTTT. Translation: CASSLEQGSEAFF.

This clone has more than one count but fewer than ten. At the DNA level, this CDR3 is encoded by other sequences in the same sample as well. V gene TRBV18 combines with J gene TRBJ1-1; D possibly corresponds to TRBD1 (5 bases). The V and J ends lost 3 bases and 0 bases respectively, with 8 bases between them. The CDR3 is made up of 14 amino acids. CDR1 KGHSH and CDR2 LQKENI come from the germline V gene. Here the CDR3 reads CASSPEGLNTEAFF. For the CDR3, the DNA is TGTGCCAGCTCACCGGAGGGGCTGAACACTGAAGCTTTCTTT.

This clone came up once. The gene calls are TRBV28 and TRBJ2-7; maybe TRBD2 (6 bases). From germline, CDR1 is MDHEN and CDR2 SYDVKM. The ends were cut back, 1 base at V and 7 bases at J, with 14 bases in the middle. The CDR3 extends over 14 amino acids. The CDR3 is CASSLSGSRREQYF. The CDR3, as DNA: TGTGCCAGCAGTTTATCCGGGAGCAGGAGGGAGCAGTACTTC.

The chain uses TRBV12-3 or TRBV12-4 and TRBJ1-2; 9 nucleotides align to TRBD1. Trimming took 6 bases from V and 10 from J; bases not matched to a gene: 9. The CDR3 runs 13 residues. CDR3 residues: CASSTDRGNVYTF. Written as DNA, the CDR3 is TGTGCCAGCAGCACGGACAGGGGTAATGTCTACACCTTC.

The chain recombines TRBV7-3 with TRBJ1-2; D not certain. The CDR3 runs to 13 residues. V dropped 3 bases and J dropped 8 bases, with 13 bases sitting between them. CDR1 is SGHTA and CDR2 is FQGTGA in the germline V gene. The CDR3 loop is CASSLTRGNGYTF. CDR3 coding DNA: TGTGCCAGCAGCTTGACAAGAGGGAACGGCTACACCTTC. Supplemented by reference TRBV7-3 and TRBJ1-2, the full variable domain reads GAGVSQTPSNKVTEKGKYVELRCDPISGHTALYWYRQSLGQGPEFLIYFQGTGAADDSGLPNDRFFAVRPEGSVSTLKIQRTERGDSAVYLCASSLTRGNGYTFGSGTRLTVV.

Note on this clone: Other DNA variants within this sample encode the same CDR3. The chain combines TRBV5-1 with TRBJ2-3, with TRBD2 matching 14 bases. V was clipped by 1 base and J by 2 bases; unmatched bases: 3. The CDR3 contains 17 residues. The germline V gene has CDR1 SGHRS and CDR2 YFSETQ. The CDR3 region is CASSLRLAGGPTDTQYF. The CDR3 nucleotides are TGCGCCAGCAGCTTGAGACTAGCGGGAGGGCCCACAGATACGCAGTATTTT. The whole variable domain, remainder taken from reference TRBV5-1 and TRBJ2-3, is KAGVTQTPRYLIKTRGQQVTLSCSPISGHRSVSWYQQTPGQGLQFLFEYFSETQRNKGNFPGRFSGRQFSNSRSEMNVSTLELGDSALYLCASSLRLAGGPTDTQYFGPGTRLTVL.

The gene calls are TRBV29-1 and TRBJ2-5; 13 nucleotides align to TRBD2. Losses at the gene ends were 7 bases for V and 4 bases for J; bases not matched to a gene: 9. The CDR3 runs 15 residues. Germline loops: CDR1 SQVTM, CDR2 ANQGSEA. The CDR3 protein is CSARRGLAGRETQYF. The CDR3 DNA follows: TGCAGCGCTAGAAGGGGACTAGCGGGACGAGAGACCCAGTACTTC.

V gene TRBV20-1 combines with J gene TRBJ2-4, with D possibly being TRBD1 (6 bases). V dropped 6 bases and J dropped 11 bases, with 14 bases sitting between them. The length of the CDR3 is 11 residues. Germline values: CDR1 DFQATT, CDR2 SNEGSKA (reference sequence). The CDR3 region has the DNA TGCAGTGCGCCGACAGGTATGCTTCAGTACTTC. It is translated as CSAPTGMLQYF.

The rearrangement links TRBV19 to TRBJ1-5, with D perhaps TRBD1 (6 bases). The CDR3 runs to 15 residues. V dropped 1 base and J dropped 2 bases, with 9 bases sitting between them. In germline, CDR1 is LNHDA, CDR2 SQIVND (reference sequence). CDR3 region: CASSIVGGGNQPQHF. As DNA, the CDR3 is TGTGCCAGTAGTATAGTAGGGGGTGGCAATCAGCCCCAGCATTTT.

The CDR3 loop is CASSLSAGGSTDTQYF. DNA of the CDR3: TGTGCCAGCAGCTTGTCGGCGGGGGGGAGCACAGATACGCAGTATTTT. The rearrangement uses TRBV5-4 and TRBJ2-3; TRBD2 aligns across 9 bases. The CDR3 is 16 residues long. Germline lookup yields CDR1 SGHNT and CDR2 YYREEE (reference sequence). J was trimmed by 0 bases and V by 1 base; bases with no gene match: 3.

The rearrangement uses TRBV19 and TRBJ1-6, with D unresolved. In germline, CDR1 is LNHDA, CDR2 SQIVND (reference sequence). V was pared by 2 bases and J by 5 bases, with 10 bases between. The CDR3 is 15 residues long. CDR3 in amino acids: CASSILDRDNSPLHF. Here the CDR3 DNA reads TGTGCCAGTAGTATACTAGACCGAGATAATTCACCCCTCCACTTT.

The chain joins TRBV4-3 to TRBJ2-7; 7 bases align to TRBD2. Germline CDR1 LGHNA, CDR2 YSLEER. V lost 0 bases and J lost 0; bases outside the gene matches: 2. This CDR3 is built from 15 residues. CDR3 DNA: TGCGCCAGCAGCCAAGAACTAGCGATCTCCTACGAGCAGTACTTC. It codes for CASSQELAISYEQYF.